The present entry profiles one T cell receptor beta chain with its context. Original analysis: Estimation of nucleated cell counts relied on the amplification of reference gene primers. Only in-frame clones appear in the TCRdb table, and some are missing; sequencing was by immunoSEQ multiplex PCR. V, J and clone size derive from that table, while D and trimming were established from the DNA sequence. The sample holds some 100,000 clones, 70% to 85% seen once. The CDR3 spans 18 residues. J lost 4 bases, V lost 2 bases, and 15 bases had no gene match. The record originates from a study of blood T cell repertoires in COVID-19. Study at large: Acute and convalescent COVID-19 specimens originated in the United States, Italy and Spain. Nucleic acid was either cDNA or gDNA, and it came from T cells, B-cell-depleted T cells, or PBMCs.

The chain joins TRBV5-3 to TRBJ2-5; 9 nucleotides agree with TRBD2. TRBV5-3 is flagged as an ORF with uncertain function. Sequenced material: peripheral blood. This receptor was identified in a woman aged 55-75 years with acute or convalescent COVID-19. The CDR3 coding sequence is TGTGCCAGAAGCTTTTTCCTAGCGGGGACCTCGAGGGGAGAGACCCAGTACTTC. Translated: CARSFFLAGTSRGETQYF.